Presented here are 27 T cell receptor beta chains from one specimen sequenced in a study of blood T cell repertoires in COVID-19. The repertoire was sequenced with immunoSEQ multiplex PCR; TCRdb's copy has only in-frame clones and lacks some. The sample gives more than 150,000 clones, 80% to 90% of which show up once; 2.4% is in the top ten. The sequencing sample was made of peripheral blood. The receptors derive from a woman in her seventies with acute or convalescent COVID-19.

The chain uses TRBV5-6 and TRBJ1-3, with TRBD1 matching over 7 bases. This CDR3 has 14 residues. Germline V lookup: CDR1 SGHDT, CDR2 YYEEEE. V lost 4 bases to trimming and J lost 4 bases; unmatched junction nucleotides: 5. CDR3 coding DNA: TGTGCCAGCAGCCACGGGACAGTCGGAAACACCATATATTTT. Amino acids: CASSHGTVGNTIYF.

This chain connects TRBV5-8 to TRBJ2-5, with a tentative D call TRBD1 (6 bases). Between the trimmed V and J ends, which lost 5 bases and 7 bases, there was a span of 15 bases. Germline loops: CDR1 SGHTS, CDR2 YDEGEE. This CDR3 contains 13 residues. The CDR3 here is CASSWATGATQYF. The DNA for the CDR3 is TGTGCCAGCAGTTGGGCGACAGGCGCGACCCAGTACTTC.

The chain links TRBV19 to TRBJ2-3; a weak D match, TRBD1 (6 bases). Germline assignment: CDR1 LNHDA and CDR2 SQIVND (reference sequence). The CDR3 runs to 14 residues. The germline V and J ends were trimmed by 8 bases and 2 bases, with 14 bases remaining between them. The CDR3 is CASSTRGFTDTQYF. In nucleotides, the CDR3 is TGTGCCAGTTCTACCAGGGGTTTCACAGATACGCAGTATTTT.

The rearrangement links TRBV4-1 to TRBJ2-1; a possible D gene is TRBD2 (5 bases). Germline values: CDR1 MGHRA, CDR2 YSYEKL. V lost 2 bases and J 7 bases, leaving 12 bases between the germline ends. This CDR3 has 14 residues. CDR3 loop: CASSQPLGRNEQFF. In DNA form, the CDR3 reads TGCGCCAGCAGCCAACCACTAGGAAGGAATGAGCAGTTCTTC.

The chain links TRBV10-3 to TRBJ2-3; TRBD2 matches 10 bases. After removal of 4 bases from V and 2 bases from J, the junction contained 9 bases not matched to a gene. Germline CDR1 ENHRY, CDR2 SYGVKD. The CDR3 loop spans 17 amino acids. This CDR3 reads CAISGKLAGGLTDTQYF. CDR3 coding DNA: TGTGCCATCAGTGGAAAATTAGCGGGGGGCCTCACAGATACGCAGTATTTT.

The sample holds a few counts of this clone. This chain links TRBV20-1 with TRBJ2-5; D is unclear. The CDR3 spans 10 residues. V was trimmed by 5 bases and J by 5 bases, leaving 6 bases between them. Germline CDR1 reads DFQATT; CDR2 reads SNEGSKA (reference sequence). The CDR3: CSALGETQYF. The CDR3, as DNA: TGCAGTGCTCTCGGGGAGACCCAGTACTTC.

The CDR3, as DNA: TGTGCCTGGAGCCCCGGACTTCAAGAGACCCAGTACTTC. This gives the protein CAWSPGLQETQYF. The chain carries TRBV30 and TRBJ2-5; tentatively, D is TRBD2 (5 bases). The CDR3 totals 13 residues. The ends were cut back, 3 bases at V and 2 bases at J, with 10 bases in the middle. The germline CDR1 and CDR2 sequences are GTSNPN and SVGIG (reference sequence).

This clone was counted once. This sample includes further DNA sequences coding for the same CDR3. The gene calls are TRBV2 and TRBJ1-2; tentative D call: TRBD1 (5 bases). V was trimmed by 4 bases and J by 0 bases, leaving 9 bases between them. Germline assignment: CDR1 SNHLY and CDR2 FYNNEI. CDR3 length equals 14 residues. CDR3 protein: CASSGQTANYGYTF. The CDR3 DNA is TGTGCCAGCAGTGGACAGACTGCTAACTATGGCTACACCTTC.

Concerning this clone itself: The same CDR3 can be traced to other DNA sequences in this sample. V usage is TRBV30 and J usage is TRBJ1-5; D perhaps matches TRBD1 (5 bases). The V end lost 2 bases, the J end lost 3 bases, and 8 bases lay between the germline ends. This CDR3 has 13 residues. In germline, CDR1 is GTSNPN, CDR2 SVGIG (reference sequence). CDR3 DNA: TGTGCCTGGAGTAGGGGTTCCAATCAGCCCCAGCATTTT. Translation: CAWSRGSNQPQHF.

The V call is TRBV5-5, the J call TRBJ1-2, with D possibly being TRBD1 (6 bases). In germline, CDR1 is SGHKS, CDR2 YYEKEE (reference sequence). The V end was cut by 0 bases, the J end by 0 bases, with 15 bases between. The CDR3 loop spans 17 amino acids. CDR3 region: CASSLGPGQISNYGYTF. CDR3 coding DNA: TGTGCCAGCAGCTTGGGTCCCGGACAGATCTCTAACTATGGCTACACCTTC.

The gene calls are TRBV10-3 and TRBJ2-7; perhaps TRBD1 as D (6 bases). The CDR3 covers 15 residues. Trimming pared 3 bases from V and 4 bases from J, leaving 16 bases between. CDR1 and CDR2 from the germline V gene are ENHRY and SYGVKD. The CDR3 DNA reads TGTGCCATCAGTGATGGGGGCGCGACGAGTTACGAGCAGTACGTC. Translation: CAISDGGATSYEQYV.

This clone was detected only a few times. The V call is TRBV2, the J call TRBJ2-3; the D gene is possibly TRBD1 (5 bases). Trimming took 7 bases from V and 1 from J, leaving 6 bases between them. The CDR3 runs to 12 residues. CDR1 and CDR2 (germline): SNHLY, FYNNEI. CDR3 sequence (DNA): TGTGCCAGCACCAGGGGCACAGATACGCAGTATTTT. Protein product: CASTRGTDTQYF.

The chain couples TRBV23-1 to TRBJ1-2, with D possibly TRBD1 on 6 matching bases. TRBV23-1 is an ORF, and what it does is uncertain. This CDR3 is built from 14 residues. With 4 bases removed from V and 1 base from J, the gap between germline ends came to 10 bases. The CDR3 sequence is CASSRLQGNYGYTF. The CDR3 DNA is TGCGCCAGCAGTCGTTTACAGGGTAACTATGGCTACACCTTC.

The chain joins TRBV5-1 to TRBJ2-1; 11 bases are a match to TRBD1. The ends lost 5 bases at V and 2 bases at J; junction bases unmatched: 3. Germline CDR1 reads SGHRS; CDR2 reads YFSETQ. This CDR3 spans 15 amino acids. The CDR3 nucleotides read TGCGCCAGCAGGAAGGGACAGGGGGCCTACAATGAGCAGTTCTTC. Translating it yields CASRKGQGAYNEQFF.

The rearrangement uses TRBV20-1 and TRBJ2-1; no firm D call. The germline V gene encodes CDR1 DFQATT and CDR2 SNEGSKA (reference sequence). The ends were cut back, 3 bases at V and 7 bases at J, with 7 bases in the middle. This CDR3 has 11 amino acids. The CDR3 protein is CSASLRNEQFF. Here the CDR3 DNA reads TGCAGTGCTAGCTTGCGGAATGAGCAGTTCTTC.

This clone showed up just once. The gene calls are TRBV2 and TRBJ1-2; the match to TRBD1 covers 9 bases. The V segment lost 6 bases and the J segment 2 bases; nucleotides outside the gene matches: 4. In germline, CDR1 is SNHLY, CDR2 FYNNEI. The CDR3 is made up of 14 amino acids. The CDR3 DNA is TGTGCCAGCAGGGGACAGGGAAGGAACTATGGCTACACCTTC. Its translation is CASRGQGRNYGYTF.

This chain's CDR3 is CASIPGQGEETQYF. CDR3 bases: TGTGCCAGCATTCCGGGACAGGGCGAGGAGACCCAGTACTTC. The rearrangement uses TRBV6-5 and TRBJ2-5, with 9 bases identical to TRBD1. V was pared by 7 bases and J by 5 bases, with 8 bases of the junction left unmatched. The CDR3 runs 14 residues. Germline CDR1 is MNHEY and CDR2 is SVGAGI.

This sequence joins TRBV4-2 and TRBJ2-7; D call uncertain. Trimming removed 4 bases from V and 0 bases from J, with 10 bases in between. The CDR3 has 14 residues. Germline values: CDR1 LGHNA, CDR2 YNFKEQ. CDR3 loop: CASSPTLSSYEQYF. The CDR3, as DNA: TGTGCCAGCAGCCCGACATTGAGCTCCTACGAGCAGTACTTC.

The V call is TRBV5-4, the J call TRBJ2-2; TRBD1 aligns across 8 bases. The trim removed 4 bases at V and 1 base at J, leaving 6 bases unmatched. CDR3 length equals 16 residues. Germline V CDR1 and CDR2: SGHNT, YYREEE (reference sequence). The CDR3 nucleotides read TGTGCCAGCAGCGCAGGGGGCTGGGGGAACACCGGGGAGCTGTTTTTT. This encodes CASSAGGWGNTGELFF.

V usage is TRBV10-3 and J usage is TRBJ1-3; no reliable D call. Germline V lookup: CDR1 ENHRY, CDR2 SYGVKD. The CDR3 is 13 amino acids. Trimming removed 9 bases at V and 2 bases at J, with 11 bases between. This CDR3 is CAIRGETGNTIYF. The CDR3 coding sequence is TGTGCCATTCGCGGGGAGACTGGAAACACCATATATTTT.

This clone was seen only a few times. CDR3: CATSDPATGEETQYF. CDR3 coding DNA: TGTGCCACCAGTGATCCTGCCACAGGGGAAGAGACCCAGTACTTC. The rearrangement joins TRBV24-1 to TRBJ2-5; TRBD1 matches at 7 bases. From germline, CDR1 is KGHDR and CDR2 SFDVKD. The junction had 6 bases not matched to a gene; V was cut back by 3 bases and J by 3 bases. The CDR3 extends over 15 amino acids.

This sequence joins TRBV6-1 and TRBJ1-2, with 8 bases lining up with TRBD1. Germline V CDR1 and CDR2: MNHNS, SASEGT. With 3 bases clipped from V and 8 bases from J, the junction kept 8 bases outside the gene matches. This CDR3 region has 14 residues. The CDR3 reads CASSDRGRMVGYTF. Written as DNA, the CDR3 is TGTGCCAGCAGTGACAGGGGGCGGATGGTGGGCTACACCTTC.

This clone occurred once. The chain is built from TRBV7-8 and TRBJ2-2; D perhaps matches TRBD1 (6 bases). Germline V gene lookup returns CDR1 SGHVS and CDR2 FQNEAQ. V lost 2 bases and J 4 bases, leaving 11 bases between the germline ends. CDR3 size: 15 residues. CDR3: CASSLRGQLTGELFF. CDR3 nucleotide sequence: TGTGCCAGCAGCTTAAGAGGACAGCTCACCGGGGAGCTGTTTTTT.

The CDR3, as DNA: TGTGCCAGCAGCTTAGCGCTCCCAATGAGGACCGGGGAGCTGTTTTTT. It specifies CASSLALPMRTGELFF. V gene TRBV7-9 combines with J gene TRBJ2-2; D gene uncertain. The V and J ends lost 0 bases and 5 bases respectively, with 13 bases between them. The CDR3 runs 16 residues. Germline CDR1 reads SEHNR; CDR2 reads FQNEAQ (reference sequence).

In its sample, this clone was seen once. The V and J genes are TRBV7-6 and TRBJ1-6; D gene uncertain. The CDR3 extends over 19 amino acids. Germline CDR1 is SGHVS and CDR2 is FNYEAQ. V lost 5 bases and J lost 15, with 35 bases in between. The CDR3 spells CASSPRSSGGSNLLLNLHF. CDR3 nucleotides: TGTGCCAGCAGCCCTCGCTCTTCGGGAGGCTCAAATCTCCTTCTGAACCTCCACTTT.

The DNA for the CDR3 is TGTGCCAGTAGTATAGATTTGGGACAGACCTTTAATCAGCCCCAGCATTTT. The encoded protein is CASSIDLGQTFNQPQHF. The chain couples TRBV19 to TRBJ1-5; 7 positions agree with TRBD1. CDR1 and CDR2 (germline): LNHDA, SQIVND (reference sequence). Trimming cost V 0 bases and J 4 bases; bases outside gene matches: 9. The CDR3 runs to 17 residues.

The chain employs TRBV7-9 and TRBJ1-4; TRBD1 matches at 7 bases. Unmatched junction bases numbered 7, after V lost 3 bases and J lost 0 bases. Looked up from germline, CDR1 is SEHNR and CDR2 is FQNEAQ (reference sequence). The CDR3 loop spans 17 amino acids. The DNA for the CDR3 is TGTGCCAGCAGCTTCCAGACAGGGCCCACAACTAATGAAAAACTGTTTTTT. It specifies CASSFQTGPTTNEKLFF.